Listed below are T cell receptor beta chains from one sample, sequenced in a study of blood T cell repertoires in COVID-19. Profiling relied on immunoSEQ multiplex PCR, and the TCRdb table lists in-frame clones only, not all of them. The sample lists some 130,000 clones; about 72% were seen once. Sequencing input: peripheral blood. The receptors come from a woman in her seventies with acute or convalescent COVID-19. Both conserved end residues are part of each CDR3. Each record gives: CDR3 DNA, CDR3 protein, V gene, clone size, D gene, J gene. A D gene is named only where the DNA matches it firmly. Clone size is given for some rows only: seen once, a few or many times, or a class if the clone is expanded.

TGCGCCAGCAGCTTGACGGGACAGCTTAATGAAAAACTGTTTTTT | CASSLTGQLNEKLFF | TRBV5-1 | once | TRBD1 | TRBJ1-4
TGTGCCAGCAGACTGGGACAGGGTAGTCAGCCCCAGCATTTT | CASRLGQGSQPQHF | TRBV28 | NA | TRBD1 | TRBJ1-5
TGTGCCTGGAGTCAGGCTTACGGCACTGAAGCTTTCTTT | CAWSQAYGTEAFF | TRBV30 | NA | NA | TRBJ1-1
TGTGCCATCAGTGACCCGGGACAGGGAGGGAACACCATATATTTT | CAISDPGQGGNTIYF | TRBV10-3 | NA | TRBD1 | TRBJ1-3
TGTGCCAGCAGTTACTCGGCGAACACTGAAGCTTTCTTT | CASSYSANTEAFF | TRBV6-2/TRBV6-3 | NA | NA | TRBJ1-1
TGTGCCAGCATAAAGTATTCCGGTGGAGGAGAGACCCAGTACTTC | CASIKYSGGGETQYF | TRBV2 | few | NA | TRBJ2-5
TGTGCCAGCAGTACCGGACTAGCGGGGGTGACTGAGCAGTTCTTC | CASSTGLAGVTEQFF | TRBV27 | NA | TRBD2 | TRBJ2-1
TGTGCCAGCAGCTCTGAACAGAGCTCCTACGAGCAGTACTTC | CASSSEQSSYEQYF | TRBV11-2 | NA | NA | TRBJ2-7
TGCGCCAGCAGTACAACCTTGGACACTTCCTACGAGCAGTACTTC | CASSTTLDTSYEQYF | TRBV5-1 | few | NA | TRBJ2-7
TGCGCCAGCAGCCAAGATTCCGGGAAGAATGAAAAACTGTTTTTT | CASSQDSGKNEKLFF | TRBV4-3 | NA | NA | TRBJ1-4
TGTGCCAGCAGTGACTATCGGACAGCCCCGCTCTATGGCTACACCTTC | CASSDYRTAPLYGYTF | TRBV28 | NA | NA | TRBJ1-2
TGTGCCCCCCCGGGCCTTTTGTGGAGGCATGAGCAGTTCTTC | CAPPGLLWRHEQFF | TRBV21-1 | NA | NA | TRBJ2-1
TGTGCCAGTAGTATAACAGGGGGCTACGAGCAGTACTTC | CASSITGGYEQYF | TRBV19 | NA | TRBD1 | TRBJ2-7
TGTGCCAGCAGCCAAGGCGTAGCGGGAGGAATCACCGGGGAGCTGTTTTTT | CASSQGVAGGITGELFF | TRBV3-1/TRBV3-2 | few | TRBD2 | TRBJ2-2
TGCGCCAGCAGTGTGCTAGCGGGGGCTACAGATACGCAGTATTTT | CASSVLAGATDTQYF | TRBV10-2 | NA | TRBD2 | TRBJ2-3
TGTGCCAGCAGAAAGGGGGGGACTGAAGCTTTCTTT | CASRKGGTEAFF | TRBV5-6 | few | NA | TRBJ1-1
TGCGCCAGCAGCTTGGTTAGCAGCCCAAACTATGGCTACACCTTC | CASSLVSSPNYGYTF | TRBV5-1 | NA | NA | TRBJ1-2
TGCGCCAGCAGCACCGTACAGGGGGCAGGCACTGAAGCTTTCTTT | CASSTVQGAGTEAFF | TRBV5-1 | NA | TRBD1 | TRBJ1-1
TGTGCCAGCCTCGGGGAGAGTGAAGCTTTCTTT | CASLGESEAFF | TRBV18 | NA | NA | TRBJ1-1
TGTGCCAGCAGCCGGGCGGGGGTCTCCTACGAGCAGTACTTC | CASSRAGVSYEQYF | TRBV3-1/TRBV3-2 | NA | TRBD2 | TRBJ2-7
TGTGCCAGCAGACCCCTAACTAGCGGGAGTGGCAATGAGCAGTTCTTC | CASRPLTSGSGNEQFF | TRBV6-6 | NA | TRBD2 | TRBJ2-1
TGTGCCAGCTCACCTCCAGGGGGCTCCTACAATGAGCAGTTCTTC | CASSPPGGSYNEQFF | TRBV18 | NA | TRBD1 | TRBJ2-1